The TCR beta chain under discussion was sequenced for a study of shared clonotypes between healthy human individuals. Data came from immunoSEQ multiplex PCR; TCRdb stores just in-frame clones and leaves some out. The sample has hundreds of thousands of clones; roughly 80% are singletons. Sequencing used PBMCs. This TCR came from a woman aged 40 to 49 in good health. Some clones in this sample may be carry-over from other donors' samples.

The CDR3 nucleotides read TGTGCCAGCAGCTTGCAGAAGCGGGAGAGGGAGACCCAGTACTTC. Its translation is CASSLQKRERETQYF. The gene calls are TRBV5-6 and TRBJ2-5; 8 nucleotides agree with TRBD2. The germline V gene has CDR1 SGHDT and CDR2 YYEEEE. The CDR3 is made up of 15 amino acids. The J segment lost 5 bases and the V segment lost 1 base, leaving 7 bases of the junction unmatched. The complete variable domain, with remaining parts taken from reference TRBV5-6 and TRBJ2-5, reads DAGVTQSPTHLIKTRGQQVTLRCSPKSGHDTVSWYQQALGQGPQFIFQYYEEEERQRGNFPDRFSGHQFPNYSSELNVNALLLGDSALYLCASSLQKRERETQYFGPGTRLLVL.